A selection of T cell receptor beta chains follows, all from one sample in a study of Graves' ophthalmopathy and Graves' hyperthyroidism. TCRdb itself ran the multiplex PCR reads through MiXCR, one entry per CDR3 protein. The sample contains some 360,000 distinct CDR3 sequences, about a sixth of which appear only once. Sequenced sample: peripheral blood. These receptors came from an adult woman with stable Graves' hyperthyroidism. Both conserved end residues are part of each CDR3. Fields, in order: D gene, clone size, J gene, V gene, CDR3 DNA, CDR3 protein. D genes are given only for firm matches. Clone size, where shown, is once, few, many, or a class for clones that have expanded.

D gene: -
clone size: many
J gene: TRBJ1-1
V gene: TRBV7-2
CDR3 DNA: TGTGCCAGCAGTCAGGGTTTCTTAGACACTGAAGCTTTCTTT
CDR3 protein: CASSQGFLDTEAFF

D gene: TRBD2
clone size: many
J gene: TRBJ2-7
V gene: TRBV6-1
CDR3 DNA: TGTGCCAGCAGTGCTAGTAGACTAGCGGGAATATACGAGCAGTACTTC
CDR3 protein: CASSASRLAGIYEQYF

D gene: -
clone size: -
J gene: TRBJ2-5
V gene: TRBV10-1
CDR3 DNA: TGCGCCAGCAGTGTGGAGTTCCAAGAGACCCAGTACTTC
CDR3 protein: CASSVEFQETQYF

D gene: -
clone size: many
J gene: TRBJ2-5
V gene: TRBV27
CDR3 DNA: TGTGCCAGCAGTTTCGACAGCCAAGAGACCCAGTACTTC
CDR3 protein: CASSFDSQETQYF

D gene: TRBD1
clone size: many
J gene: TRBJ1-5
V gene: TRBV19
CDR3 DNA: TGTGCCAGTACCATCTTCCCCTCCAGGGGGCATCAGCCCCAGCATTTT
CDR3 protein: CASTIFPSRGHQPQHF

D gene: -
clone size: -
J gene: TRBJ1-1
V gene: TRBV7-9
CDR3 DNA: TGTGCCAGCAGCTTAGGGCCCGCTGAAGCTTGCTTT
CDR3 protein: CASSLGPAEACF

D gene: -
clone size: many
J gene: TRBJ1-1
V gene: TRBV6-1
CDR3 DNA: TGTGCCAGCCTGTGGGGGCAGGGAGACACTGAAGCTTTCTTT
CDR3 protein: CASLWGQGDTEAFF

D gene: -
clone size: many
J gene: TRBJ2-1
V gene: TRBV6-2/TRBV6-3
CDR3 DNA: TGTGCCACCGTACAATCCGGGACCACCGCCTACAATGAGCAGTTCTTC
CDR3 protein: CATVQSGTTAYNEQFF

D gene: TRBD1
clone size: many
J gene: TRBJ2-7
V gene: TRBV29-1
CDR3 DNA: TGCAGCGTTGGCTCCGGGACAGGGCGCCACGAGCAGTACTTC
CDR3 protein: CSVGSGTGRHEQYF

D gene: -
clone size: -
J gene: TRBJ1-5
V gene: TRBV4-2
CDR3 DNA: TGTGCCAGCAGCCAGGCCGCCAATCAGCCCCAGCATTTT
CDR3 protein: CASSQAANQPQHF

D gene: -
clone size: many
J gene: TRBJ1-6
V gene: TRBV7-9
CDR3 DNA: TGTGCCAGCAACAACGTCGGCAGGCCCCTCCACTTT
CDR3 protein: CASNNVGRPLHF

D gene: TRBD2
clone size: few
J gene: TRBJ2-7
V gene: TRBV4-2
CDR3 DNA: TGTGCCAGCAGCCGACCTCTAGCGGGAAAACAAACCTTAAGCTCCTACGAGCAGTACTTC
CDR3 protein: CASSRPLAGKQTLSSYEQYF

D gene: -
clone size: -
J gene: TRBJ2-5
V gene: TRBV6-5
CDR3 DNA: TGTGCCAGCAGTTCCCCCGTCCCCAGGCAAGAGACCAAGTACTTC
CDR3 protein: CASSSPVPRQETKYF

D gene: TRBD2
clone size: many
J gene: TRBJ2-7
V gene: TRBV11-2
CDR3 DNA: TGTGCCAGCAGCTCACCGGGACTAGCGGGACTACCCCACGAGCAGTACTTC
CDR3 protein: CASSSPGLAGLPHEQYF

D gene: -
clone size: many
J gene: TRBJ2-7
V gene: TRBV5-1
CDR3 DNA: TGCGCCAGCAGCTTGGAGTCTAGTGGTTTCTACGAGCAGTACTTC
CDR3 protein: CASSLESSGFYEQYF

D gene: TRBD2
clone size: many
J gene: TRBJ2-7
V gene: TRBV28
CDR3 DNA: TGTGCCAGCAGTCCCCGGACTAGCGGGAGGCGGGAGCAGTACTTC
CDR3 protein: CASSPRTSGRREQYF

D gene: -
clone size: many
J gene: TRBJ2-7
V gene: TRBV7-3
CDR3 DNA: TGTGCCAGCAGCTTAGAAGGAGGGGGAAAGTACGAGCAGTACTTC
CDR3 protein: CASSLEGGGKYEQYF

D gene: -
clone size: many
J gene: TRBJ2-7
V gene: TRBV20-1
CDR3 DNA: TGCAGTGCTGGCCCAGGGAGTTCTAGCTACGAGCAGTACTTC
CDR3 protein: CSAGPGSSSYEQYF

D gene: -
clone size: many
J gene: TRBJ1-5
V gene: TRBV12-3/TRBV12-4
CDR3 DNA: TGTGCCAGCAGTTTAGCCGACAGACAAAATCAGCCCCAGCATTTT
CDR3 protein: CASSLADRQNQPQHF

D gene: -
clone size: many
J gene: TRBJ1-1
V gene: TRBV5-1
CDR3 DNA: TGCGCCAGCAGCTTGGAACTACAGGGAAGCACTGAAGCTTTCTTT
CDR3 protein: CASSLELQGSTEAFF

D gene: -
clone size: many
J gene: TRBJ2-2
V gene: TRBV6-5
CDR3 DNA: TGTGCCAGCAGTTACGCTTTGGGCAGGATGACCGGGGAGCTGTTTTTT
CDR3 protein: CASSYALGRMTGELFF

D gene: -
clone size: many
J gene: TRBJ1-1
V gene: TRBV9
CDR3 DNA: TGTGCCAGCAGCGTAGGAATGAACACTGAAGCTTTCTTT
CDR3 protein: CASSVGMNTEAFF

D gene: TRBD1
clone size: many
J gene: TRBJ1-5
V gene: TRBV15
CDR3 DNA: TGTGCCACCAGCCCGGACAGGGGCGGTCAGCCCCAGCATTTT
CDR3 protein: CATSPDRGGQPQHF

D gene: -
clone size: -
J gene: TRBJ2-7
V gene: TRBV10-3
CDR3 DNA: TGTGCCATCAGGGCTTGGGGGGACACATACGAGCAGTACTTC
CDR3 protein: CAIRAWGDTYEQYF

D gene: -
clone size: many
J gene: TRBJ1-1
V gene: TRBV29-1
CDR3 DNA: TGCAGCGTTGAAAGGGGAGGTAACACTGAAGCTTTCTTT
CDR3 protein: CSVERGGNTEAFF

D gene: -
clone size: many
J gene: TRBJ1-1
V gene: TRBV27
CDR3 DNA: TGTGCCACCTCCTTTAAGGTGAACACTGAAGCTTTCTTT
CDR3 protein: CATSFKVNTEAFF

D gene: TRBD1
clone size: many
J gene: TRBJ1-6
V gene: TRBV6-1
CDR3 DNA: TGTGCCAGCAGTACGGGGGACAGAAATAATTCACCCCTCCACTTT
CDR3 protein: CASSTGDRNNSPLHF

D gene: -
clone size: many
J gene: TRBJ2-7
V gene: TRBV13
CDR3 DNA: TGTGCCAGCAGATTTAGATCCCGGGAGCAGTACTTC
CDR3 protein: CASRFRSREQYF

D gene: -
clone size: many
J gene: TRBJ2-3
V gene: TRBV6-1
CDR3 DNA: TGTGCCAGCAGTGACCAGGGGTTAGTCGCAGATACGCAGTATTTT
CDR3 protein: CASSDQGLVADTQYF

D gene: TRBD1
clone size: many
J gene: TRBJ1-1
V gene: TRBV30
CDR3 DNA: TGTGCCTGGAGTGTACCTAGGACAGGTATGAACACTGAAGCTTTCTTT
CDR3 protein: CAWSVPRTGMNTEAFF

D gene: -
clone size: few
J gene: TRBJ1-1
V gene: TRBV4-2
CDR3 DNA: TGTGCCAGCAGCCAAACAGGGCTTCGGGGTGACACTGAAGCTTTCTTT
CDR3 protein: CASSQTGLRGDTEAFF

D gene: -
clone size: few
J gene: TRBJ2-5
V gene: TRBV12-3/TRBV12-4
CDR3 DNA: TGTGCCAGCAGTTCTACAGGGTTTGAGACCCAGTACTTC
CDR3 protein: CASSSTGFETQYF

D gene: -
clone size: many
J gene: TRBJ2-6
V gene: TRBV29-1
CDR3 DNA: TGCAGCGTGGGGTCTGGGGCCAACGTCCTGACTTTC
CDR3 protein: CSVGSGANVLTF

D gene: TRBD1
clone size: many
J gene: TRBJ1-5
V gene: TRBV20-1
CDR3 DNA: TGCAGTGCTAGAGATCCAGGGGGCTTTCGTCAGCCCCAGCATTTT
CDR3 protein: CSARDPGGFRQPQHF

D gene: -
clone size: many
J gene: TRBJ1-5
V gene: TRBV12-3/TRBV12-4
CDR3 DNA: TGTGCCAGCAGTTTAATATACACGATTCAGCCCCAGCATTTT
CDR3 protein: CASSLIYTIQPQHF

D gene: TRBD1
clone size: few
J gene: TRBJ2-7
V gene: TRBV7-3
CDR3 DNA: TGTGCCAGCATCTCTCAATCCCGGGACAGGTTTTTCTACGAGCAGTACTTC
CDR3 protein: CASISQSRDRFFYEQYF

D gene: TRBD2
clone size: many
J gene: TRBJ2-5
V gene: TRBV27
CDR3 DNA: TGTGCCAGCAGTTTATTCGCTAGCGGGAGCCAAGAGACCCAGTACTTC
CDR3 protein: CASSLFASGSQETQYF

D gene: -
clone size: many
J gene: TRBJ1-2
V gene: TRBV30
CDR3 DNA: TGTGCCTGGGCGAGGGGGGAAATCAGTGGCTACACCTTC
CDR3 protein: CAWARGEISGYTF

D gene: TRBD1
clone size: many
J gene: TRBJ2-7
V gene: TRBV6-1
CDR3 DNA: TGTGCCAGCAGCTTGACAGGGCACTTACACGAGCAGTACTTC
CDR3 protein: CASSLTGHLHEQYF

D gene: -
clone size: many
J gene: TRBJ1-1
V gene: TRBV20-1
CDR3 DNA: TGCAGTGCCACCCCACAGGGCACTGAAGCTTTCTTT
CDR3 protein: CSATPQGTEAFF

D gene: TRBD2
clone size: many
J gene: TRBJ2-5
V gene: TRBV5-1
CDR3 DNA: TGCGCCAGCAGCTTGGTTGGCGGGAGGGCCTCGGAGACCCAGTACTTC
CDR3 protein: CASSLVGGRASETQYF

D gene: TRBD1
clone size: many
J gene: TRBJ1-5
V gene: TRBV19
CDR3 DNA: TGTGCCAGCAGGGACAGGGGAGTTGGACAGCCCCAGCATTTT
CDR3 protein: CASRDRGVGQPQHF

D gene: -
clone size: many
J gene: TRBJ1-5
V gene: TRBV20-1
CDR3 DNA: TGCAGTGCTAAAGGACGGGACTATCAGCCCCAACATTTT
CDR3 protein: CSAKGRDYQPQHF

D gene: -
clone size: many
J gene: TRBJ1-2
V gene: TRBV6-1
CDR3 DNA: TGTGCCAGCAGCAGGGGAGAGCTTAACTATGGCTACACCTTC
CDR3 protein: CASSRGELNYGYTF

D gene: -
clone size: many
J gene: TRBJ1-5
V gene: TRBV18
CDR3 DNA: TGTGCCAGCTCACAAGAGGTAGGGCATCAGCCCCAGCATTTT
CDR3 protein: CASSQEVGHQPQHF

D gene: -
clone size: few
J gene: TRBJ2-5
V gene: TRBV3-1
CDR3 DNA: TGTGCCAGCAGCCAAGTCGTGGGGGCCCTTCAGGAGACCCAGTACTTC
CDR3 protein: CASSQVVGALQETQYF

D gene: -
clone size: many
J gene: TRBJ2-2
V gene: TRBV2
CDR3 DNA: TGTGCCAGCAGGCTCTCGTCGGTCACCGGGGAGCTGTTTTTT
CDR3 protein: CASRLSSVTGELFF

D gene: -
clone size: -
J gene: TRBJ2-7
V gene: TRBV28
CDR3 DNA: TGTGCCAGCAGTTTAGGGGGGGCCTTACGTCACGAGCAGTACTTC
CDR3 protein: CASSLGGALRHEQYF

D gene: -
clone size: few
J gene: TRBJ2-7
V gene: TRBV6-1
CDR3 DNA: TGTGCCAGCAACCAGAAAGGGGGAGGCAGCTCCTACGAGCAGTACTTC
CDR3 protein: CASNQKGGGSSYEQYF

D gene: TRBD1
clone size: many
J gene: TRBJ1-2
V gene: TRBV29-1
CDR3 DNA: TGCAGCGTTGAACTGGGCCGGGACAGGGGGCAGAACTATGGCTACACCTTC
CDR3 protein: CSVELGRDRGQNYGYTF

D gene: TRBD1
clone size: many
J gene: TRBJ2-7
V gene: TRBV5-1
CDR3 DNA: TGCGCCAGCAGCTTGCAGCCGGGACAGGGGAACTCCTACGAGCAGTACTTC
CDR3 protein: CASSLQPGQGNSYEQYF